This record concerns one T cell receptor (beta chain) sequence. Antigen: not known. Germline loops: CDR1 MGHRA, CDR2 YSYEKL. The CDR3 contains 14 residues. Trimming removed 8 bases from V and 3 bases from J, with 16 bases in between. The study ran its PCR with 60 Vbeta and 13 Jbeta primers. Data came from immunoSEQ multiplex PCR; TCRdb stores just in-frame clones and leaves some out. Here the sample spans fewer than 120,000 clones, 76% being singletons. These data come from a study of cytomegalovirus exposure and HLA in healthy donors. Study-level results: Being productive about 90% or about 30% of the time was typical of most TCR beta V segments in an earlier analysis. Most TCR sequences proved rare, with some public TCRs found in many donors.

The source is a man younger than 45 in good health and CMV-seropositive. The V gene is TRBV4-1, the J gene TRBJ1-1; no clear D. The material sequenced was PBMCs. The CDR3 region is CASGLVEGDTEAFF. CDR3 coding DNA: TGCGCCAGCGGCTTGGTTGAGGGAGACACTGAAGCTTTCTTT.